The 9 T cell receptor beta chains reported below all come from one sample, sequenced in a study of T cells in Graves' hyperthyroidism and ophthalmopathy. The source material, RNA transcripts, was used to amplify TCR beta CDR3 regions. First-round RT-PCR targeting the TCR CDR3 was performed with the HTBI primer set. One entry per CDR3 protein, called by TCRdb with MiXCR from the multiplex PCR reads. Of hundreds of thousands of distinct CDR3 sequences listed, 15% to 18% are singletons. Sequences were obtained from blood. The receptors originated from a woman between 18 and 29 years old with Graves' hyperthyroidism.

V gene TRBV7-8 combines with J gene TRBJ2-2, with 14 bases that match TRBD2. Germline assignment: CDR1 SGHVS and CDR2 FQNEAQ. The CDR3 is made up of 20 amino acids. J lost 0 bases, V lost 5 bases, and 11 bases had no gene match. The CDR3 loop reads CASSLYQRLAGGTNTGELFF. The CDR3 DNA reads TGTGCCAGCAGCCTGTATCAGCGACTAGCGGGGGGGACGAACACCGGGGAGCTGTTTTTT.

The V call is TRBV20-1, the J call TRBJ2-7; 7 bases line up with TRBD1. The CDR3 length is 12 residues. Looked up from germline, CDR1 is DFQATT and CDR2 is SNEGSKA (reference sequence). The CDR3 DNA reads TGCAGCCAATCCGACAGGGAATACGAGCAGTACTTC. Translation gives CSQSDREYEQYF.

This clonotype was observed a few times. The V and J genes are TRBV19 and TRBJ2-1; D gene unclear. V dropped 6 bases and J dropped 7 bases, with 13 bases sitting between them. This CDR3 has 13 residues. Germline V gene lookup returns CDR1 LNHDA and CDR2 SQIVND (reference sequence). CDR3: CASSQTGLNEQFF. The CDR3 region has the DNA TGTGCCAGTAGCCAGACCGGTTTAAATGAGCAGTTCTTC.

In its sample, this clonotype was seen many times. This rearrangement joins TRBV7-3 to TRBJ2-7, with D perhaps being TRBD1 or TRBD2 (5 bases each). Germline V CDR1 and CDR2: SGHTA, FQGTGA. This CDR3 is built from 15 residues. The V and J ends lost 1 base and 3 bases respectively, with 13 bases between them. The CDR3 coding sequence is TGTGCCAGCAGCTTAAACTGGGACGGGAACTACGAGCAGTACTTC. It is translated as CASSLNWDGNYEQYF.

A few counts support this clonotype. CDR3 protein: CASRGGATYEQYF. CDR3 DNA sequence: TGTGCCAGCCGAGGAGGTGCAACCTACGAGCAGTACTTC. The J gene is TRBJ2-7, the V gene TRBV6-2 or TRBV6-3; maybe TRBD2 (5 bases). In germline, CDR1 is MNHEY, CDR2 SVGEGT. This CDR3 comprises 13 residues. V was clipped by 8 bases and J by 2 bases, with 13 bases between them.

This clonotype was counted at least ten times. This chain joins TRBV11-3 and TRBJ1-5, with 8 nucleotides matching TRBD1. CDR3 length: 16 amino acids. Trimming at V came to 4 bases and at J to 5 bases, leaving 10 bases not matched to a gene. Germline V gene sequence: CDR1 SGHNT, CDR2 YENEEA. The CDR3 bases are TGTGCCAGCAGCTACAAAAGGGGACAGGTCGATCAGCCCCAGCATTTT. This codes for CASSYKRGQVDQPQHF.

Ten or more counts support this clonotype. The rearrangement joins TRBV5-6 to TRBJ1-1; maybe TRBD1 (5 bases). Looked up from germline, CDR1 is SGHDT and CDR2 is YYEEEE. The CDR3 length is 16 residues. V lost 4 bases to trimming and J lost 5 bases, with 21 bases between them. In DNA, the CDR3 is TGTGCCAGCAGCGAGGCGGGGGGATCCGGGGGGACTGAAGCTTTCTTT. It encodes CASSEAGGSGGTEAFF.

The sample holds many counts of this clonotype. J is TRBJ2-7 and V is TRBV9; D may be TRBD1 (5 bases). This CDR3 spans 14 amino acids. Trimming took off 4 bases at V and 3 bases at J, with 14 bases between the two ends. Germline V gene sequence: CDR1 SGDLS, CDR2 YYNGEE. As DNA, the CDR3 is TGTGCCAGCAGCTTTGGACACGGCGACTACGAGCAGTACTTC. Protein: CASSFGHGDYEQYF.

J is TRBJ2-5 and V is TRBV10-2, with TRBD1 identical over 11 bases. The CDR3 has 19 amino acids. J gave up 5 bases and V 5 bases, and 19 bases lay outside the gene matches. Germline V CDR1 and CDR2: WSHSY, SAAADI. CDR3 coding DNA: TGCGCCAGCAGTCAAACGGGACAGGGGGAGATCTTCATGGGGGAGACCCAGTACTTC. It encodes CASSQTGQGEIFMGETQYF.